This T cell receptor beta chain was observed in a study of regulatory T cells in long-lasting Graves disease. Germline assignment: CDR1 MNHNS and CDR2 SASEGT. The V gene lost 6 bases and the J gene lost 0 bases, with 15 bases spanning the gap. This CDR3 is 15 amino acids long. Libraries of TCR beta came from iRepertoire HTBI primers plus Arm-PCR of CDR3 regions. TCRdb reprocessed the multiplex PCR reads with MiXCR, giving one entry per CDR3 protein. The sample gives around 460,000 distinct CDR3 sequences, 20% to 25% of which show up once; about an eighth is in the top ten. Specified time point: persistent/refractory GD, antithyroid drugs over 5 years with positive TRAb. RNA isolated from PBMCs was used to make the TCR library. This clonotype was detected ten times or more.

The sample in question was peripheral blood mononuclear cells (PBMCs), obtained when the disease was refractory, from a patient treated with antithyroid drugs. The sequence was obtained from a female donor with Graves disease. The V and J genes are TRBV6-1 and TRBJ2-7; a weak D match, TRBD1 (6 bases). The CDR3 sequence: CASSSVDRSSYEQYF. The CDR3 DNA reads TGTGCCAGCAGCTCGGTGGACAGAAGCTCCTACGAGCAGTACTTC.